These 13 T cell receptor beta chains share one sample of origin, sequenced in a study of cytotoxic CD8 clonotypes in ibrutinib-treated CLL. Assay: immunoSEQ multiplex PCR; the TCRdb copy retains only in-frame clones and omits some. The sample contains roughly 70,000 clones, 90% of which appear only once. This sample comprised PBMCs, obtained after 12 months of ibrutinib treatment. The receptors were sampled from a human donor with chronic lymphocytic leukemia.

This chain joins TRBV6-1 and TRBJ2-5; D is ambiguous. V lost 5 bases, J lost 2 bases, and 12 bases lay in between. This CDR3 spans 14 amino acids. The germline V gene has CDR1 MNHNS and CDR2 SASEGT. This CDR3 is CASSQRTVQETQYF. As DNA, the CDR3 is TGTGCCAGCAGTCAACGGACGGTGCAAGAGACCCAGTACTTC.

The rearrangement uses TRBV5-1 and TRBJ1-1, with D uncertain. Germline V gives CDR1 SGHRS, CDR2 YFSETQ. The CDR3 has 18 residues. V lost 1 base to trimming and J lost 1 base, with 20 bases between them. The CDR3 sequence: CASSLSQQTIYANTEAFF. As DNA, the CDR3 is TGCGCCAGCAGCTTGAGTCAACAGACGATTTACGCGAACACTGAAGCTTTCTTT.

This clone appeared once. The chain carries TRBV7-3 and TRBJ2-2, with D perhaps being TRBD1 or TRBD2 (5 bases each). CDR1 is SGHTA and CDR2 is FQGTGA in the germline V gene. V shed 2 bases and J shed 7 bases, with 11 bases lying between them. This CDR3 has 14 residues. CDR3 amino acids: CASSLGGLDGELFF. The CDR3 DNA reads TGTGCCAGCAGCTTAGGGGGTTTAGACGGGGAGCTGTTTTTT.

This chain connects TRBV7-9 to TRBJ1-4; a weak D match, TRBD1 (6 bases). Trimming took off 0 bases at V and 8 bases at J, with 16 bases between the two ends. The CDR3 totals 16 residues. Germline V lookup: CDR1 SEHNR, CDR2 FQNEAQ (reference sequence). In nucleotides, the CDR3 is TGTGCCAGCAGCTTAGCTGGACAGAAGGGTAAAGAAAAACTGTTTTTT. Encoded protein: CASSLAGQKGKEKLFF. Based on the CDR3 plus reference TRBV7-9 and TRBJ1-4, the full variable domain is DTGVSQNPRHKITKRGQNVTFRCDPISEHNRLYWYRQTLGQGPEFLTYFQNEAQLEKSRLLSDRFSAERPKGSFSTLEIQRTEQGDSAMYLCASSLAGQKGKEKLFFGSGTQLSVL.

The CDR3 loop is CASSYAPKRGQETQYF. For the CDR3, the DNA is TGTGCCAGCAGTTATGCCCCAAAGAGGGGTCAAGAGACCCAGTACTTC. The chain carries TRBV6-5 and TRBJ2-5; D may match TRBD1 or TRBD2 (5 bases each). Germline V gives CDR1 MNHEY, CDR2 SVGAGI. The CDR3 runs 16 residues. Trimming took off 3 bases at V and 2 bases at J, with 16 bases between the two ends.

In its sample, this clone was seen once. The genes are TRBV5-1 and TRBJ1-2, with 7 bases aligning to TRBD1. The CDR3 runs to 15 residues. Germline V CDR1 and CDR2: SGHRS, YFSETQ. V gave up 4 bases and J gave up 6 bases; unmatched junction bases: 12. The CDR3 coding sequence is TGCGCCAGCAGCCCCTCAGGGGGGACTTGGGATGGCTACACCTTC. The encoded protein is CASSPSGGTWDGYTF.

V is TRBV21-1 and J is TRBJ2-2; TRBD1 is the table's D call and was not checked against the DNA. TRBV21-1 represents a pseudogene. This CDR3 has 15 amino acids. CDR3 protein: CASSSRQGDAGELFF. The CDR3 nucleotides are TGTGCCAGCAGCAGCAGACAGGGAGACGCCGGGGAGCTGTTTTTT.

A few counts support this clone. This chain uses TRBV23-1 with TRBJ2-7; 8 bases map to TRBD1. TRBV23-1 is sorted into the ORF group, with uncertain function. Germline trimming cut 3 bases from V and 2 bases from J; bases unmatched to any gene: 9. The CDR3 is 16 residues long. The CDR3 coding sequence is TGCGCCAGCAGTCACTCGAGACAGGGGAGAACCTACGAGCAGTACTTC. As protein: CASSHSRQGRTYEQYF.

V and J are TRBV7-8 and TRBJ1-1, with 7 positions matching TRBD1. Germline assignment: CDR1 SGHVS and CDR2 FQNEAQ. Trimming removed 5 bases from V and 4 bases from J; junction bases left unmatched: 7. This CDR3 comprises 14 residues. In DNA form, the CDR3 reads TGTGCCAGCAGCCCCCAGGGGGTGGTCACTGAAGCTTTCTTT. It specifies CASSPQGVVTEAFF.

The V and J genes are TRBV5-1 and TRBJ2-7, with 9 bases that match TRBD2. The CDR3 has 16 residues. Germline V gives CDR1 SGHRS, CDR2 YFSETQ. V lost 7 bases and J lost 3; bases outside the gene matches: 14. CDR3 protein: CASRDFYSGSDYEQYF. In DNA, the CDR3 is TGCGCCAGCCGTGATTTTTATAGCGGGAGCGACTACGAGCAGTACTTC.

CDR3 protein: CASSLKGQVNTEAFF. In nucleotides, the CDR3 is TGTGCCAGCAGCTTGAAGGGACAGGTGAACACTGAAGCTTTCTTT. The J gene is TRBJ1-1, the V gene TRBV7-2; 8 bases line up with TRBD1. Unmatched junction bases numbered 3, after V lost 3 bases and J lost 0 bases. CDR1 SGHTA and CDR2 FQGNSA come from the germline V gene. The length of the CDR3 is 15 residues.

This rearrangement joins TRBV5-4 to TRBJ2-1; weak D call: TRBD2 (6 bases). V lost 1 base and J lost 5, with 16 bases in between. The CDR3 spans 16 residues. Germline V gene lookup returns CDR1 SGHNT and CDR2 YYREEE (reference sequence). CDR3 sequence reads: CASSLSTGTFNNEQFF. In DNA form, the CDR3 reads TGTGCCAGCAGCTTGTCCACTGGGACTTTTAACAATGAGCAGTTCTTC.

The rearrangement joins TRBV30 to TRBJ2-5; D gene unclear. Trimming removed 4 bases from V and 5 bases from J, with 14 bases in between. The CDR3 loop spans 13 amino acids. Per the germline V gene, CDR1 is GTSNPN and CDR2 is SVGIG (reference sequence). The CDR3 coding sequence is TGTGCCTGGACCACCGGACCTCCGGAGACCCAGTACTTC. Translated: CAWTTGPPETQYF.